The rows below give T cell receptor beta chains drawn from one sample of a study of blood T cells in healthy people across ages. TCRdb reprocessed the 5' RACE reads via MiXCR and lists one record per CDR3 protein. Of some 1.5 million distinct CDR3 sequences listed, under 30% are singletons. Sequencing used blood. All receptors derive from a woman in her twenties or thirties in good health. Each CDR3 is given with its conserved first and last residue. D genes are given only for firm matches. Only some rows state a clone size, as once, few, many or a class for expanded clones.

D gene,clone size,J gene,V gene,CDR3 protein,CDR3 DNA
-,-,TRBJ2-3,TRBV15,CATSMTFTTDTQYF,TGTGCCACCAGCATGACCTTTACCACAGATACGCAGTATTTT
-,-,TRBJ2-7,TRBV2,CASKVQGSSSYEQYF,TGTGCCAGCAAAGTACAGGGTTCTTCCTCCTACGAGCAGTACTTC
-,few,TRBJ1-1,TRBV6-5,CASSSPGPWNTEAFF,TGTGCCAGCAGTTCCCCGGGACCGTGGAACACTGAAGCTTTCTTT
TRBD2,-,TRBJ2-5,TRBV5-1,CASSGQAGVQETQYF,TGCGCCAGCAGCGGGCAAGCGGGGGTCCAAGAGACCCAGTACTTC
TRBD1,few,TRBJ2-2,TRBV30,CAWNDRVPGELFF,TGTGCCTGGAATGACAGGGTCCCCGGGGAGCTGTTTTTT
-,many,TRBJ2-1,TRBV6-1,CASRENNEQFF,TGTGCCAGCAGGGAAAACAATGAGCAGTTCTTC
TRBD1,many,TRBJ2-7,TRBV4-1,CASSQSTGGTYEQYF,TGCGCCAGCAGCCAATCAACAGGGGGCACCTACGAGCAGTACTTC
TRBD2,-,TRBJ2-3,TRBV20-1,CSAGRTSGLGTDTQYF,TGCAGTGCTGGCAGGACTAGCGGGTTAGGCACAGATACGCAGTATTTT
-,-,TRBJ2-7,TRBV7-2,CAGSLEGPPNEEYF,TGTGCCGGCAGCTTAGAAGGCCCCCCTAACGAGGAGTACTTC
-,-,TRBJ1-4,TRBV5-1,CASSPSGVTNEKRFF,TGCGCCAGCAGCCCATCAGGGGTTACTAATGAAAAACGGTTTTTT
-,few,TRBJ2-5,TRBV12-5,CASATQVSQYF,TGTGCTAGTGCCACCCAAGTCTCCCAGTACTTC
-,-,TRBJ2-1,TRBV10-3,CAISESTYEQFF,TGTGCCATCAGTGAGTCTACCTACGAGCAGTTCTTC
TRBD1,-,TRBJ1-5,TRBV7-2,CASSITGVSNQPQHF,TGTGCCAGCAGCATAACAGGGGTGAGCAATCAGCCCCAGCATTTT
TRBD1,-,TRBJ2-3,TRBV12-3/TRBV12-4,CASSPGDRGSDTQYF,TGTGCCAGCAGCCCAGGGGACAGGGGGTCAGATACGCAGTATTTT
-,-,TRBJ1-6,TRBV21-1,CARNGQEDSPLHF,TGTGCCAGAAACGGACAGGAAGATTCACCCCTCCACTTT
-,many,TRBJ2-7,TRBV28,CASRSGQIYEQYF,TGTGCCAGCAGGTCGGGACAAATCTACGAGCAGTACTTC
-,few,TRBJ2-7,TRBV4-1,CASRPSLPATRGEQYF,TGCGCCAGCAGGCCAAGCCTTCCCGCGACGAGGGGCGAGCAGTACTTC
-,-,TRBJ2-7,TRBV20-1,CSAREVGVGSYEQYF,TGCAGTGCTAGAGAAGTAGGCGTAGGCTCCTACGAGCAGTACTTC
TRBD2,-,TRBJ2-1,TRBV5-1,CASSSGGVDYNEQFF,TGCGCCAGCAGCTCCGGGGGGGTCGACTACAATGAGCAGTTCTTC
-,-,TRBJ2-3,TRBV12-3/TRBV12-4,CASSFSPFNRDSGTDTQYF,TGTGCCAGCAGTTTTTCCCCCTTTAACAGGGACTCAGGCACAGATACGCAGTATTTT
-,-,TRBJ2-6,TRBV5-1,CASSNGGSGANVRTF,TGCGCCAGCTCTAACGGGGGCTCTGGGGCCAACGTCCGGACTTTC
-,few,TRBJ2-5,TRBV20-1,CSASTGPQETQYF,TGCAGTGCTTCGACTGGCCCCCAGGAGACCCAGTACTTC
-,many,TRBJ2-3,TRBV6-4,CASSDGPQFTDTQYF,TGTGCCAGCAGTGACGGGCCCCAGTTTACAGATACGCAGTATTTT
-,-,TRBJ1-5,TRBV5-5,CASSYLTGKNQPQHF,TGTGCCAGCAGCTACCTGACAGGTAAAAATCAGCCCCAGCATTTT
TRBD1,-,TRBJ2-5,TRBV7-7,CASSYTGTAQETQYF,TGTGCCAGCAGCTACACCGGGACAGCCCAAGAGACCCAGTACTTC
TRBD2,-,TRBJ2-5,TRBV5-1,CASSFLQREGQETQYF,TGCGCCAGCAGCTTTCTTCAGCGGGAGGGCCAAGAGACCCAGTACTTC
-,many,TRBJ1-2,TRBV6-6,CASSPGEDGYTF,TGTGCCAGCAGCCCTGGTGAGGATGGCTACACCTTC
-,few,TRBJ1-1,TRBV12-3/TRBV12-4,CASSLYGTDEAFF,TGTGCCAGCAGTTTATACGGGACTGACGAAGCTTTCTTT
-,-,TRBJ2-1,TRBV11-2,CASSLDYGSEQFF,TGTGCCAGCAGCTTAGATTACGGGAGTGAGCAGTTCTTC
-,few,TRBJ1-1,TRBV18,CASSPRGESNTEAFF,TGTGCCAGCTCACCACGAGGGGAATCGAACACTGAAGCTTTCTTT
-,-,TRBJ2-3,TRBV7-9,CASTFQGGCDTQYF,TGTGCCAGCACATTCCAAGGGGGGTGTGATACGCAGTATTTT
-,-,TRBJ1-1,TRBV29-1,CSFLLNTEAFF,TGCAGCTTTTTATTGAACACTGAAGCTTTCTTT
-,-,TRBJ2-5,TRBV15,CATSRRLDETQYF,TGTGCCACCAGCAGGCGGCTAGATGAGACCCAGTACTTC
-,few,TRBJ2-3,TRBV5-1,CASSSLSGRATDTQYF,TGCGCCAGCAGCTCCCTAAGTGGAAGGGCTACAGATACGCAGTATTTT
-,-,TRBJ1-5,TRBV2,CASSDLYSNQPQHF,TGTGCCAGCAGTGATCTATATAGCAATCAGCCCCAGCATTTT
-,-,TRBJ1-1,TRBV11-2,CASSLGGFNTEAFF,TGTGCCAGCAGCTTAGGGGGGTTCAACACTGAAGCTTTCTTT
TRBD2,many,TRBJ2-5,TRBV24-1,CATSEGGEETQYF,TGTGCCACCAGTGAGGGAGGGGAGGAGACCCAGTACTTC
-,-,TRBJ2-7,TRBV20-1,CSAYKSYEQYF,TGCAGTGCGTATAAAAGCTACGAGCAGTACTTC
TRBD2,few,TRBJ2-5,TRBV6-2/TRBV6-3,CASSYKRGLQETQYF,TGTGCCAGCAGTTATAAGCGGGGGCTCCAAGAGACCCAGTACTTC
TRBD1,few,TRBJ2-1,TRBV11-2,CASSQQGANYNEQFF,TGTGCCAGCAGCCAACAGGGGGCCAACTACAATGAGCAGTTCTTC
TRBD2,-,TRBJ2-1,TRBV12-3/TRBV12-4,CASRGTSGRAFPYNEQFF,TGTGCCAGCAGGGGGACTAGCGGGAGGGCTTTCCCCTACAATGAGCAGTTCTTC
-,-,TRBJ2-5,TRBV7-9,CASSLVGGSVNEQYF,TGTGCCAGCAGCTTAGTCGGGGGCAGCGTCAATGAGCAGTACTTC
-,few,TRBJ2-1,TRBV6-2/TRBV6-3,CASRLWTLGNEQFF,TGTGCCAGCAGGTTGTGGACATTGGGAAATGAGCAGTTCTTC
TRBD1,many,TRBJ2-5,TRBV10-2,CASLRGLQETQYF,TGCGCCAGCCTCAGGGGGCTTCAAGAGACCCAGTACTTC
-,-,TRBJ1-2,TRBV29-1,CSVEGTNYGYTF,TGCAGCGTTGAGGGAACAAACTATGGCTACACCTTC
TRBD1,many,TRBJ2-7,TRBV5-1,CASSLDPAQTGTKQYF,TGCGCCAGCAGCTTGGATCCCGCTCAGACAGGGACGAAGCAGTACTTC
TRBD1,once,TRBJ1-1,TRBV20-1,CSARDPGQGDTEAFF,TGCAGTGCTAGAGACCCCGGACAGGGGGACACTGAAGCTTTCTTT
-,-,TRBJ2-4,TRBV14,CASSQQGQAKNIQYF,TGTGCCAGCAGCCAACAGGGCCAAGCCAAAAACATTCAGTACTTC
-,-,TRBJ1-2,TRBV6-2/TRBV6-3,CASSYSRTANYGYTF,TGTGCCAGCAGTTACTCGAGAACAGCTAACTATGGCTACACCTTC
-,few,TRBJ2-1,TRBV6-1,CATQQGEDNEQFF,TGTGCCACCCAACAGGGTGAGGACAATGAGCAGTTCTTC
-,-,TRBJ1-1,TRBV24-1,CATNRTEAFF,TGTGCCACCAACCGCACTGAAGCTTTCTTT
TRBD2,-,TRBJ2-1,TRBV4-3,CASSQDGAGATGYEQFF,TGCGCCAGCAGCCAAGATGGGGCGGGAGCGACGGGCTATGAGCAGTTCTTC
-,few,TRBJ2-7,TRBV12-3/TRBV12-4,CASSLKAGTLGEQYF,TGTGCCAGCAGTTTAAAGGCGGGAACCCTTGGCGAGCAGTACTTC
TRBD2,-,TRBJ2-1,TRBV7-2,CASSERLAGPWEEQFF,TGTGCCAGCAGCGAACGACTAGCGGGGCCCTGGGAGGAGCAGTTCTTC
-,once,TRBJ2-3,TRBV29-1,CSVTDGDHTQYF,TGCAGCGTTACTGATGGAGATCATACGCAGTATTTT
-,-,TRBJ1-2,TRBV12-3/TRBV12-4,CASSLKLQAASYGYTF,TGTGCCAGCAGTTTAAAACTGCAGGCAGCAAGCTATGGCTACACCTTC
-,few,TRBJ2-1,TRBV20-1,CSARISGNYNEQFF,TGCAGTGCTCGAATTAGCGGAAACTACAATGAGCAGTTCTTC
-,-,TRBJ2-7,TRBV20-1,CSAFRVSEQYF,TGCAGTGCTTTTAGGGTATCCGAGCAGTACTTC